This T cell receptor beta chain was identified in a study of cytotoxic CD8 clonotypes in ibrutinib-treated CLL. Trimming removed 0 bases from V and 3 bases from J, with 8 bases in between. The CDR3 length is 15 residues. Germline loops: CDR1 MGHRA, CDR2 YSYEKL. Notes on the study in general: Rising at ibrutinib response, clonality subsequently fell back toward baseline at progression.

In the case of this clone: Its target is unknown.

Sequencing was performed with immunoSEQ multiplex PCR; in TCRdb, only in-frame clones are kept and a portion is missing. In the table there are approximately 12,000 clones, 62% of which are singletons. The genes are TRBV4-1 and TRBJ1-4, with D uncertain. Source: PBMCs, taken before ibrutinib treatment. This receptor was identified in a human donor with chronic lymphocytic leukemia. CDR3 in DNA: TGCGCCAGCAGCCAAGATGGAGGCCCTAATGAAAAACTGTTTTTT. Amino acids: CASSQDGGPNEKLFF.